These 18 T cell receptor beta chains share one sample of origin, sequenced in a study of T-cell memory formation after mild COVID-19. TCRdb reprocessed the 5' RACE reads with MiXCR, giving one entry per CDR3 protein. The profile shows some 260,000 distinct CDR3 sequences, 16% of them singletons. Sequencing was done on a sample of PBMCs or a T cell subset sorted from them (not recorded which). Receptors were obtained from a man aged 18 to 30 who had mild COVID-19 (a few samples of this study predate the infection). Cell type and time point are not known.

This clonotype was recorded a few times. DNA for the CDR3: TGTGCCAGCAGGGCGACAGGGGAGGTTGGTGGCTACACCTTC. This encodes CASRATGEVGGYTF. This chain uses TRBV12-3 or TRBV12-4 with TRBJ1-2; 8 nucleotides agree with TRBD1. CDR3 size: 14 residues. With 6 bases clipped from V and 7 bases from J, the junction kept 10 bases outside the gene matches.

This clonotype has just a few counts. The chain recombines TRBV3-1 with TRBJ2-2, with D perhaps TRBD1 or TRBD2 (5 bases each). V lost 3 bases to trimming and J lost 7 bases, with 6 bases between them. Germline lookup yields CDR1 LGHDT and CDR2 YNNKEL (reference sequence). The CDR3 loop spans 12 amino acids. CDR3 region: CASSQGVGELFF. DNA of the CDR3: TGTGCCAGCAGCCAGGGGGTCGGGGAGCTGTTTTTT.

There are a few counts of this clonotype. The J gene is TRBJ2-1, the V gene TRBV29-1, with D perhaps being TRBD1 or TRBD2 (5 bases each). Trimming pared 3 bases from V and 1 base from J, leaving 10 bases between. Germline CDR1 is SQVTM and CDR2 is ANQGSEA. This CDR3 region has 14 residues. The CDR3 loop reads CSVEGRRSYNEQFF. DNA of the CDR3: TGCAGCGTTGAGGGGCGGAGGTCCTACAATGAGCAGTTCTTC.

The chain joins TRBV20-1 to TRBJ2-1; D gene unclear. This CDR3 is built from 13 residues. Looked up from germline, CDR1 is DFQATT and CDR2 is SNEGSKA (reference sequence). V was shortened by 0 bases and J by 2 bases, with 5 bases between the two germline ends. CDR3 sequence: CSARDRPYNEQFF. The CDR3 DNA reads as TGCAGTGCTAGAGATAGACCCTACAATGAGCAGTTCTTC.

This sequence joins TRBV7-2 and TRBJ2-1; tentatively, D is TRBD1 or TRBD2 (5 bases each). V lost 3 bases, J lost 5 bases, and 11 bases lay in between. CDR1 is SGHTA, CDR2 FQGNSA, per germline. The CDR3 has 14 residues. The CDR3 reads CASSFRDLHNEQFF. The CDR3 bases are TGTGCCAGCAGCTTCCGGGACCTTCACAATGAGCAGTTCTTC.

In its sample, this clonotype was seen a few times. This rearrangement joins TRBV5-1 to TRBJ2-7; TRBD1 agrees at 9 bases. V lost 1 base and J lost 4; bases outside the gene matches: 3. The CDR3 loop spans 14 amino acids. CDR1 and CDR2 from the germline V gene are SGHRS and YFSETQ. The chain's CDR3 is CASSLTGTGYEQYV. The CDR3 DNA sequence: TGCGCCAGCAGCTTGACCGGGACAGGGTACGAGCAGTACGTC.

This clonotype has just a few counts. The DNA for the CDR3 is TGCAGCGTTGAGGAGGCCAGTTCAGAAGAAAAACTGTTTTTT. This codes for CSVEEASSEEKLFF. The chain recombines TRBV29-1 with TRBJ1-4; D ambiguous. The CDR3 is 14 amino acids. The V end was cut by 3 bases, the J end by 8 bases, with 16 bases between. CDR1 and CDR2 from the germline V gene are SQVTM and ANQGSEA.

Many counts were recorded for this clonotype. CDR3 sequence reads: CASSLVHQETQYF. CDR3 in DNA: TGTGCCAGCAGCTTAGTCCACCAAGAGACCCAGTACTTC. The V call is TRBV7-8, the J call TRBJ2-5; no clear D gene. Germline CDR1 reads SGHVS; CDR2 reads FQNEAQ. The CDR3 consists of 13 residues. V was pared by 1 base and J by 0 bases, with 3 bases between.

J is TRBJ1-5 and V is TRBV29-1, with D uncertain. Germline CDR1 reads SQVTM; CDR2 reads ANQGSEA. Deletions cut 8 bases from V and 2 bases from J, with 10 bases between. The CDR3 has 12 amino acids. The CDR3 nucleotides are TGCAGCTACTCCTTTGGCAATCAGCCCCAGCATTTT. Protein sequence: CSYSFGNQPQHF.

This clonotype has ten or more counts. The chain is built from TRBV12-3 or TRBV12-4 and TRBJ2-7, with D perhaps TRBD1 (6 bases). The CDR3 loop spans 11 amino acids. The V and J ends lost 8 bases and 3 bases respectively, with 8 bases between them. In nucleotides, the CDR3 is TGTGCCAGCTTACAGGGCTACGAGCAGTACTTC. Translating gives CASLQGYEQYF.

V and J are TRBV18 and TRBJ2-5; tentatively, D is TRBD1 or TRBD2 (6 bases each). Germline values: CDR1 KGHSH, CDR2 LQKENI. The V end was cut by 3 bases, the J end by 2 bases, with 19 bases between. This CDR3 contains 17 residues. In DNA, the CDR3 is TGTGCCAGCTCACCCGTCGGGGGCAGATGGGAACAAGAGACCCAGTACTTC. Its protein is CASSPVGGRWEQETQYF.

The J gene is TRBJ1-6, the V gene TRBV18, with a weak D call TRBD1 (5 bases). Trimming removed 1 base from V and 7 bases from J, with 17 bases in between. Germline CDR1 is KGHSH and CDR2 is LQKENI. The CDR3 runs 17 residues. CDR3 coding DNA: TGTGCCAGCTCACCACGGCCAGTTAGGGGAGTGAATTCACCCCTCCACTTT. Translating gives CASSPRPVRGVNSPLHF. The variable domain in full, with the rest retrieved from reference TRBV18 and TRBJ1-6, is NAGVMQNPRHLVRRRGQEARLRCSPMKGHSHVYWYRQLPEEGLKFMVYLQKENIIDESGMPKERFSAEFPKEGPSILRIQQVVRGDSAAYFCASSPRPVRGVNSPLHFGNGTRLTVT.

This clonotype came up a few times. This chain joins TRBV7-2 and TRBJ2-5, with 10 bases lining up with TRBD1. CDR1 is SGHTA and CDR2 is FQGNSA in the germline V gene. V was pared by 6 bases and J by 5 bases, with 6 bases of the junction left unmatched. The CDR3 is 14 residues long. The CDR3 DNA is TGTGCCAGCAGTTGGGACAGGGGTTGGGAGACCCAGTACTTC. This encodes CASSWDRGWETQYF.

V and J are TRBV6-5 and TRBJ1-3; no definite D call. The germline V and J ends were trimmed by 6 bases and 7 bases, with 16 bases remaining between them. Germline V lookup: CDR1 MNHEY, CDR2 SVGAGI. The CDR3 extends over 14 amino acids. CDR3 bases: TGTGCCAGCAGAAACCCGGGAACAGAGAACACCATATATTTT. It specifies CASRNPGTENTIYF.

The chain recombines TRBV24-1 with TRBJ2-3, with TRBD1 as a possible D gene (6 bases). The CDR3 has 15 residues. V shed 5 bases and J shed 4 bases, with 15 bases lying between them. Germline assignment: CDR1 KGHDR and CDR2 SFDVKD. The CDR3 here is CATSAPTGESDTQYF. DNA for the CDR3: TGTGCCACCAGTGCCCCGACAGGAGAGTCAGATACGCAGTATTTT.

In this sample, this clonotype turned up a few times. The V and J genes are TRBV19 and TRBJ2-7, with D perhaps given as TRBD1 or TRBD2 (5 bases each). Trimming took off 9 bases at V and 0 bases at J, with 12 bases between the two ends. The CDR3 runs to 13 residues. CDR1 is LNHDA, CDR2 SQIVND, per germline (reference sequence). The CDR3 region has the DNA TGTGCCAGCAGGGCAGGGACCTCCTACGAGCAGTACTTC. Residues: CASRAGTSYEQYF.

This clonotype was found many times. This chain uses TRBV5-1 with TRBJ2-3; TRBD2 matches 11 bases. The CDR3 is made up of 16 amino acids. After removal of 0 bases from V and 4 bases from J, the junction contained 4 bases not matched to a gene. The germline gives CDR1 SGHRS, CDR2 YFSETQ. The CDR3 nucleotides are TGCGCCAGCAGCTTGGTCGGGACTAGCGGTTCAGATACGCAGTATTTT. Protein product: CASSLVGTSGSDTQYF.

CDR3 DNA: TGCGCCAGCAGCTTGGGGGGGGGACGGACTGAAGCTTTCTTT. It specifies CASSLGGGRTEAFF. J is TRBJ1-1 and V is TRBV5-1; a weak D match, TRBD1 (5 bases). In germline, CDR1 is SGHRS, CDR2 YFSETQ. The CDR3 totals 14 residues. The V gene lost 0 bases and the J gene lost 5 bases, with 11 bases spanning the gap. Variable domain in full (rest from reference TRBV5-1 and TRBJ1-1): KAGVTQTPRYLIKTRGQQVTLSCSPISGHRSVSWYQQTPGQGLQFLFEYFSETQRNKGNFPGRFSGRQFSNSRSEMNVSTLELGDSALYLCASSLGGGRTEAFFGQGTRLTVV.